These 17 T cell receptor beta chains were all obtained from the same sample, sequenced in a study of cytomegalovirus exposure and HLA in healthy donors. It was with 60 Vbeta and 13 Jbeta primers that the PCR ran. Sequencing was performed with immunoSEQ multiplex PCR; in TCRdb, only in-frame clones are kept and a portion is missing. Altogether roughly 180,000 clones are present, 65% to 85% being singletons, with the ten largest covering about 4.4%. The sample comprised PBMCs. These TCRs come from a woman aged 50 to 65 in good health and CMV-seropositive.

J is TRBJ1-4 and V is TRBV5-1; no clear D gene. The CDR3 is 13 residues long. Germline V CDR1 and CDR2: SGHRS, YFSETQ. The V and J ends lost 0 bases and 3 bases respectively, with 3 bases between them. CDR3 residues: CASSLVANEKLFF. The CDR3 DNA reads TGCGCCAGCAGCTTGGTAGCTAATGAAAAACTGTTTTTT.

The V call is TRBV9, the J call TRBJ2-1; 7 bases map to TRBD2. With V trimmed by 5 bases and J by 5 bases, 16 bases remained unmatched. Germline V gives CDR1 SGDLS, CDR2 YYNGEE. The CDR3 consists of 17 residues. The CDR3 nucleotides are TGTGCCAGCAGTCCAAGTCCAGCGGGACTCGGTGACAATGAGCAGTTCTTC. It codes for CASSPSPAGLGDNEQFF.

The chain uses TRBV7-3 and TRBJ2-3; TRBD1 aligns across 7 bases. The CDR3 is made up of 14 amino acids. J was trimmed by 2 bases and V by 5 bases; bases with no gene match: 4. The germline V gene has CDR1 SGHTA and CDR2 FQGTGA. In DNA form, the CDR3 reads TGTGCCAGCAGCCGGGACAGATACACAGATACGCAGTATTTT. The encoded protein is CASSRDRYTDTQYF.

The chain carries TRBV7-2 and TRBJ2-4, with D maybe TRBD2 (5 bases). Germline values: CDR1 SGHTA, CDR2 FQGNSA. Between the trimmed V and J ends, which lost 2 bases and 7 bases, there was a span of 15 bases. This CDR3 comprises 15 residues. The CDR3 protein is CASSLTASQRNIQYF. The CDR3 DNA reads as TGTGCCAGCAGCTTAACGGCTAGCCAGAGGAACATTCAGTACTTC.

The CDR3 sequence is CASSEGGSTDTQYF. In nucleotides, the CDR3 is TGCGCCAGCAGTGAAGGAGGGTCCACAGATACGCAGTATTTT. V usage is TRBV10-2 and J usage is TRBJ2-3; D is perhaps TRBD2 (6 bases). This CDR3 is 14 amino acids long. Germline CDR1 is WSHSY and CDR2 is SAAADI. Trimming took 3 bases from V and 2 from J, leaving 9 bases between them.

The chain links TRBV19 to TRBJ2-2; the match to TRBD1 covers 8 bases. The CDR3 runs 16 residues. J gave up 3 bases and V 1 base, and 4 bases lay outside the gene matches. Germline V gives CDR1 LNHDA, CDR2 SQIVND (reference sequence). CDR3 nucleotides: TGTGCCAGTAGTATAGGGACAGGGCTATACACCGGGGAGCTGTTTTTT. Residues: CASSIGTGLYTGELFF. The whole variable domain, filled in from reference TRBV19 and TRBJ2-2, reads DGGITQSPKYLFRKEGQNVTLSCEQNLNHDAMYWYRQDPGQGLRLIYYSQIVNDFQKGDIAEGYSVSREKKESFPLTVTSAQKNPTAFYLCASSIGTGLYTGELFFGEGSRLTVL.

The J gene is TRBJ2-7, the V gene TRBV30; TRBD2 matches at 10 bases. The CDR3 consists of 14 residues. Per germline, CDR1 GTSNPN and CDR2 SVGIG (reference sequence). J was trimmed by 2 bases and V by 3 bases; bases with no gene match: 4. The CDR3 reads CAWSSGGATYEQYF. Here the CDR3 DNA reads TGTGCCTGGAGCAGCGGGGGGGCAACCTACGAGCAGTACTTC.

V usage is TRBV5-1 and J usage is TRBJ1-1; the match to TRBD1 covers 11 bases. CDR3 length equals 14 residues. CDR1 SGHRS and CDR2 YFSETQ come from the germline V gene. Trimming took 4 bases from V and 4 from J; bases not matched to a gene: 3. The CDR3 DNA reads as TGCGCCAGCAGCCAAGGGACAGGGGGCACTGAAGCTTTCTTT. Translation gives CASSQGTGGTEAFF.

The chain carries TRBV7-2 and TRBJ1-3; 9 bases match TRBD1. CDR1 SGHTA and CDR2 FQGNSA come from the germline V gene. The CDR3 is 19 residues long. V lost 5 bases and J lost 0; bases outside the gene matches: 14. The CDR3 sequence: CASSPGTGRPSPSGNTIYF. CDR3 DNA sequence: TGTGCCAGCAGCCCGGGGACAGGGCGACCTAGTCCCTCTGGAAACACCATATATTTT.

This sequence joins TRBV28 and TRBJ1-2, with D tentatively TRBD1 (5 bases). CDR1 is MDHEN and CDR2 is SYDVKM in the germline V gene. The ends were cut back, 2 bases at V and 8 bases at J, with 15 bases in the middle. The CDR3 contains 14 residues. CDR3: CASSLAVGGSGYTF. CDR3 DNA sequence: TGTGCCAGCAGTTTAGCGGTCGGGGGTAGCGGCTACACCTTC.

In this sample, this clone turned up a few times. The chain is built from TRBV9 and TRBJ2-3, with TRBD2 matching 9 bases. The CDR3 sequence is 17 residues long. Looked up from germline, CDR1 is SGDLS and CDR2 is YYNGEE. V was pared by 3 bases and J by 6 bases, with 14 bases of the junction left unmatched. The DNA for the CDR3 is TGTGCCAGCAGCGCCCGAGGGAGCGGGGGGAACCCCGATACGCAGTATTTT. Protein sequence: CASSARGSGGNPDTQYF. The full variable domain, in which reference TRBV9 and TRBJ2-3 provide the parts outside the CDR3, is DSGVTQTPKHLITATGQRVTLRCSPRSGDLSVYWYQQSLDQGLQFLIQYYNGEERAKGNILERFSAQQFPDLHSELNLSSLELGDSALYFCASSARGSGGNPDTQYFGPGTRLTVL.

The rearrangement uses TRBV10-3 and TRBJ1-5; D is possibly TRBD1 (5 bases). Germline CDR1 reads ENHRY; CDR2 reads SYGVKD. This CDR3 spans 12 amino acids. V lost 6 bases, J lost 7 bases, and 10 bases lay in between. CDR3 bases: TGTGCCATCAGGGGGGAGGGCCAGCCCCAGCATTTT. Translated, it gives CAIRGEGQPQHF.

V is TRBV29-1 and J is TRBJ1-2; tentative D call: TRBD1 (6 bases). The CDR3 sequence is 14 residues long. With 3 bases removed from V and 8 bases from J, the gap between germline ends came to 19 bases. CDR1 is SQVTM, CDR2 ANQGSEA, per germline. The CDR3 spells CSVETTGTGSGYTF. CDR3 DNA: TGCAGCGTTGAGACCACAGGGACGGGGAGCGGCTACACCTTC.

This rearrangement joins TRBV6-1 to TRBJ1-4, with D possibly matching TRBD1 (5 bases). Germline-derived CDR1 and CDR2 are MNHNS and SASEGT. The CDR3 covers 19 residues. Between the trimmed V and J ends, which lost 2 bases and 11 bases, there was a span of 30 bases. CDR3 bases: TGTGCCAGCAGTGAATCTATGACCTTAGTCCGGGGGTTATATCGGAAACTGTTTTTT. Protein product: CASSESMTLVRGLYRKLFF.

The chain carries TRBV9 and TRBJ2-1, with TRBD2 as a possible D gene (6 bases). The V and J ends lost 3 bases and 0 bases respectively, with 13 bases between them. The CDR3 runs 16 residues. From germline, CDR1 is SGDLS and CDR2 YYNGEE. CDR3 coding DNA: TGTGCCAGCAGCGGAGGGACTCGCAGCTCCTACAATGAGCAGTTCTTC. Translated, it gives CASSGGTRSSYNEQFF.

The CDR3 reads CAIVAGERRATDTQYF. The CDR3, as DNA: TGTGCCATCGTAGCGGGGGAGCGACGGGCCACAGATACGCAGTATTTT. V gene TRBV7-2 combines with J gene TRBJ2-3, with 9 positions matching TRBD2. J was trimmed by 2 bases and V by 10 bases; bases with no gene match: 13. Germline V gene data show CDR1 as SGHTA and CDR2 as FQGNSA. The CDR3 is made up of 16 amino acids.

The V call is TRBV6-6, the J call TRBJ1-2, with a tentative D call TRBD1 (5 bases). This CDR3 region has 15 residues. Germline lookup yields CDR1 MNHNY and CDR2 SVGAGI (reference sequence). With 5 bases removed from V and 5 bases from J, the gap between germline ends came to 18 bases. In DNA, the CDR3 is TGTGCCAGCAGTAAACCCGGGGGGGAAAGGTATGGCTACACCTTC. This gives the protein CASSKPGGERYGYTF.